Listed below are T cell receptor beta chains from one sample, sequenced in a study of blood T cell repertoires in COVID-19. Repertoires were generated with immunoSEQ multiplex PCR, while TCRdb's copy carries only in-frame clones and drops some. The sample yields roughly 69,000 clones, approximately 80% seen once. The sample was peripheral blood. These receptors all stem from a man aged 50 or older with COVID-19, enrolled during active disease. Both conserved end residues are part of each CDR3. The order of the fields is CDR3 DNA, CDR3 protein, D gene, V gene, clone size, J gene. D genes are given only for firm matches. Rows may omit the clone size; those that give it use once, few, many or a size class.

CDR3 DNA: TGTGCCAGCAGCCTCACCGGGACAGGGGAGCAGTACTTC; CDR3 protein: CASSLTGTGEQYF; D gene: TRBD1; V gene: TRBV9; clone size: .; J gene: TRBJ2-7
CDR3 DNA: TGTGCCAGCAGTTACTCCGGGGTGAGTCTGGAAGCTTTCTTT; CDR3 protein: CASSYSGVSLEAFF; D gene: .; V gene: TRBV6-5; clone size: once; J gene: TRBJ1-1
CDR3 DNA: TGTGCCAGCAGCTTGAGTGAGTCAGGCCCTAATTCACCCCTCCACTTT; CDR3 protein: CASSLSESGPNSPLHF; D gene: .; V gene: TRBV5-4; clone size: few; J gene: TRBJ1-6
CDR3 DNA: TGTGCCAGCAGCTTACACTCGGTTACGGCGAACACCGGGGAGCTGTTTTTT; CDR3 protein: CASSLHSVTANTGELFF; D gene: .; V gene: TRBV7-2; clone size: .; J gene: TRBJ2-2
CDR3 DNA: TGTGCCAGCAGTTACTCGACGGACTCCATCTACGAGCAGTACTTC; CDR3 protein: CASSYSTDSIYEQYF; D gene: .; V gene: TRBV6-5; clone size: once; J gene: TRBJ2-7
CDR3 DNA: TGTGCCTGGAGTTATCCTAACTATGGCTACACCTTC; CDR3 protein: CAWSYPNYGYTF; D gene: .; V gene: TRBV30; clone size: .; J gene: TRBJ1-2
CDR3 DNA: TGTGCCAGCAGCCCGGGGGGGCCCTCCTACAATGAGCAGTTCTTC; CDR3 protein: CASSPGGPSYNEQFF; D gene: TRBD2; V gene: TRBV7-9; clone size: .; J gene: TRBJ2-1
CDR3 DNA: TGTGCCAGCAGCCCGAGGGGGACAAGATCGTCTGAAGCTTTCTTT; CDR3 protein: CASSPRGTRSSEAFF; D gene: .; V gene: TRBV2; clone size: .; J gene: TRBJ1-1
CDR3 DNA: TGTGCCAGCAGCCCCGGACACGTAAGCGATGAGCAGTTCTTC; CDR3 protein: CASSPGHVSDEQFF; D gene: .; V gene: TRBV3-1/TRBV3-2; clone size: .; J gene: TRBJ2-1
CDR3 DNA: TGTGCCAGCAGCGTAGGCGGGAGGGGGAGTGAAGCTTTCTTT; CDR3 protein: CASSVGGRGSEAFF; D gene: .; V gene: TRBV9; clone size: .; J gene: TRBJ1-1
CDR3 DNA: TGTGCCAGCAGTTTAGGGACAGGGTCCGAGCAGTACTTC; CDR3 protein: CASSLGTGSEQYF; D gene: TRBD1; V gene: TRBV27; clone size: .; J gene: TRBJ2-7
CDR3 DNA: TGTGCCAGCAGCGGATCTACGGGACAGATTTATGGCTACACCTTC; CDR3 protein: CASSGSTGQIYGYTF; D gene: TRBD1; V gene: TRBV5-6; clone size: .; J gene: TRBJ1-2
CDR3 DNA: TGTGCCACCAGTGACTCCCGGACAGATACGCAGTATTTT; CDR3 protein: CATSDSRTDTQYF; D gene: .; V gene: TRBV24-1; clone size: .; J gene: TRBJ2-3
CDR3 DNA: TGTGCCATCAGGGCGGACAGCATATCCTACGAGCAGTACTTC; CDR3 protein: CAIRADSISYEQYF; D gene: .; V gene: TRBV10-3; clone size: .; J gene: TRBJ2-7
CDR3 DNA: TGCGCCAGCAGCGGGGACAGACTGAACACTGAAGCTTTCTTT; CDR3 protein: CASSGDRLNTEAFF; D gene: TRBD1; V gene: TRBV5-1; clone size: .; J gene: TRBJ1-1
CDR3 DNA: TGTGCCAGCAGTGGGGTAGGGGTGACTGAAGCTTTCTTT; CDR3 protein: CASSGVGVTEAFF; D gene: .; V gene: TRBV2; clone size: .; J gene: TRBJ1-1
CDR3 DNA: TGTGCCAGTAAGGACAGGATATACTATGGCTACACCTTC; CDR3 protein: CASKDRIYYGYTF; D gene: TRBD1; V gene: TRBV19; clone size: .; J gene: TRBJ1-2
CDR3 DNA: TGTGCCAGCAGCGGGACCTTTAGCGGTTTTGAGCAGTTCTTC; CDR3 protein: CASSGTFSGFEQFF; D gene: .; V gene: TRBV9; clone size: .; J gene: TRBJ2-1
CDR3 DNA: TGTGCCAGCAGTGAAGCGGGACAGGGCCTGGGTTCGCCCCTCCACTTT; CDR3 protein: CASSEAGQGLGSPLHF; D gene: TRBD1; V gene: TRBV2; clone size: .; J gene: TRBJ1-6
CDR3 DNA: TGTGCCAGCAGTTTTGGACAGTTGGCTGAGCAGTTCTTC; CDR3 protein: CASSFGQLAEQFF; D gene: .; V gene: TRBV27; clone size: .; J gene: TRBJ2-1